This T cell receptor (beta chain) was documented in a study of cytomegalovirus exposure and HLA in healthy donors. Overall study context: Per a later analysis, the approximately 620 first-cohort and 110 or so validation repertoires shared one platform.

Broader study findings: Specificity for CMV antigens was confirmed in vitro for a few of the CMV-associated chains. Reported results showed that the classifier diagnosed cytomegalovirus status with high specificity and sensitivity.

Profiling relied on immunoSEQ multiplex PCR, and the TCRdb table lists in-frame clones only, not all of them. The sample holds 200,000 to 300,000 clones, 90% seen once. Concerning this clone: Antigen specificity is unknown.

The clonotype comes from a woman aged 25 to 45 in good health and CMV-seronegative. Input material: PBMCs.

CDR3 region: CASRAKAPSYEQYF. The CDR3 bases are TGCGCCAGCAGAGCCAAAGCTCCCTCCTACGAGCAGTACTTC. This chain joins TRBV5-1 and TRBJ2-7; D gene unclear. The CDR3 totals 14 residues. V gave up 5 bases and J gave up 0 bases, with 12 bases separating them. Germline CDR1 is SGHRS and CDR2 is YFSETQ.